This T cell receptor beta chain was identified during a study of blood T cell repertoires in COVID-19. Some clones are missing from TCRdb's copy, which holds only in-frame ones; the method was immunoSEQ multiplex PCR. The sample shows 250,000 or so clones, around 84% of them seen only once. The CDR3 spans 14 residues. The germline gives CDR1 SQVTM, CDR2 ANQGSEA. Trimming took 4 bases from V and 5 from J; bases not matched to a gene: 5. In this sample, this clone turned up a few times. The specimen was peripheral blood. V gene TRBV29-1 combines with J gene TRBJ1-4; TRBD1 matches 9 bases. The origin of this receptor is a man in his 60s with acute or convalescent COVID-19. CDR3 DNA: TGCAGCGTTGCCTGGACAGGGGTGAATGAAAAACTGTTTTTT. As protein: CSVAWTGVNEKLFF.